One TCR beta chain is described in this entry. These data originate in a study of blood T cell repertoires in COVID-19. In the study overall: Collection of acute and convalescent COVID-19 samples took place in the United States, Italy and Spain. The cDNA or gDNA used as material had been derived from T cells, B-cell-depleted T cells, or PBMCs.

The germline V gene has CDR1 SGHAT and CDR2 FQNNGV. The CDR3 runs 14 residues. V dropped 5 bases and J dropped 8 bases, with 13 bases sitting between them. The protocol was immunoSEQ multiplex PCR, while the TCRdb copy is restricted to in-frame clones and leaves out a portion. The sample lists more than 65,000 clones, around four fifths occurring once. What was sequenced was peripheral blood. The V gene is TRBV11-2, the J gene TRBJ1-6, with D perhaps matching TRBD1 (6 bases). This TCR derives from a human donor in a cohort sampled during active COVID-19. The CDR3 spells CASSLRGRDSPLHF. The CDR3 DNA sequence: TGTGCCAGCAGCCTGAGGGGGAGAGATTCACCCCTCCACTTT.